The rows below give T cell receptor beta chains drawn from one sample of a study of identical twins. TCRdb reprocessed the 5' RACE reads with MiXCR, giving one entry per CDR3 protein. The sample carries 450,000 or so distinct CDR3 sequences, 14% recorded once. These data are also associated with another study on yellow fever vaccine responses in identical twins.

Sequencing was done on a sample of CD4+ T cells sorted from blood. These receptors originate from a young woman in good health. The CDR3 runs from the conserved cysteine through the conserved F or W. Fields, in order: clone size, V gene, J gene, D gene, CDR3 protein, CDR3 DNA. A D gene is named only where the DNA matches it firmly. Rows may omit the clone size; those that give it use once, few, many or a size class.

>.|TRBV6-6|TRBJ1-1|.
CASTQMGNTEAFF
TGTGCCAGCACCCAGATGGGGAACACTGAAGCTTTCTTT
>.|TRBV7-2|TRBJ2-2|.
CASRPGGNTGELFF
TGTGCCAGCAGACCCGGGGGGAACACCGGGGAGCTGTTTTTT
>few|TRBV2|TRBJ1-6|TRBD1
CASSRGTGVSPLHF
TGTGCCAGCAGTCGCGGGACAGGGGTCTCACCCCTCCACTTT
>.|TRBV28|TRBJ1-1|.
CASSFVVNTEAFF
TGTGCCAGCAGTTTTGTCGTTAACACTGAAGCTTTCTTT
>few|TRBV20-1|TRBJ2-2|TRBD2
CSASNPSGRANTGELFF
TGCAGTGCTAGTAATCCTAGCGGGAGGGCTAACACCGGGGAGCTGTTTTTT
>.|TRBV6-5|TRBJ2-2|.
CASSYTGYTGELFF
TGTGCCAGCAGTTACACAGGATACACCGGGGAGCTGTTTTTT
>many|TRBV6-6|TRBJ1-1|.
CASRVGLNTEAFF
TGTGCCAGCAGGGTGGGACTTAACACTGAAGCTTTCTTT
>.|TRBV24-1|TRBJ1-1|.
CATSDFPAGDTEAFF
TGTGCCACCAGTGATTTTCCCGCAGGGGACACTGAAGCTTTCTTT
>.|TRBV2|TRBJ2-7|.
CASRRLAYEQYF
TGTGCCAGCAGAAGATTGGCGTACGAGCAGTACTTC
>few|TRBV29-1|TRBJ1-1|.
CSVRLKQGTEAFF
TGCAGCGTTCGCCTAAAACAGGGCACTGAAGCTTTCTTT
>few|TRBV7-7|TRBJ2-1|.
CASSSEARDEQFF
TGTGCTAGCAGCTCGGAGGCCCGGGATGAGCAGTTCTTC
>.|TRBV3-1|TRBJ2-5|.
CASSQEAVQTQYF
TGTGCCAGCAGCCAAGAGGCAGTTCAGACCCAGTACTTC
>few|TRBV18|TRBJ1-2|.
CASTPLEGLSGYTF
TGTGCCAGCACCCCACTGGAGGGGCTTTCCGGCTACACCTTC
>.|TRBV3-1|TRBJ1-6|.
CASSQVTGNSPLHF
TGTGCCAGCAGCCAAGTAACCGGAAATTCACCCCTCCACTTT
>.|TRBV7-2|TRBJ2-7|.
CASSLGTTHAYEQYF
TGTGCCAGCAGCTTAGGAACGACACATGCCTACGAGCAGTACTTC
>.|TRBV29-1|TRBJ1-1|.
CSVEVSGARSTEAFF
TGCAGCGTTGAAGTGTCGGGGGCGCGTTCCACTGAAGCTTTCTTT
>.|TRBV18|TRBJ2-3|TRBD2
CASSRREATDTQYF
TGTGCCAGCTCCCGGCGGGAGGCTACAGATACGCAGTATTTT
>.|TRBV20-1|TRBJ2-3|TRBD2
CSAQSGGATDTQYF
TGCAGTGCTCAGAGCGGGGGGGCCACAGATACGCAGTATTTT
>many|TRBV5-1|TRBJ2-1|.
CASSLSNEQFF
TGTGCCAGCAGCTTATCCAATGAGCAGTTCTTC
>few|TRBV5-1|TRBJ2-6|TRBD2
CASTTGTRDTGANVLTF
TGCGCCAGCACCACCGGGACTAGAGACACTGGGGCCAACGTCCTGACTTTC
>few|TRBV5-1|TRBJ2-5|.
CASSFNWQETQYF
TGCGCCAGCAGCTTCAACTGGCAAGAGACCCAGTACTTC
>.|TRBV20-1|TRBJ2-5|.
CSAHREQETQYF
TGCAGTGCCCACAGAGAACAAGAGACCCAGTACTTC
>.|TRBV9|TRBJ2-5|TRBD2
CASSVLAGGDQETQYF
TGTGCCAGCAGCGTCCTAGCGGGGGGGGACCAAGAGACCCAGTACTTC
>few|TRBV6-1|TRBJ1-5|TRBD1
CASSRATQTGGEVQPQHF
TGTGCCAGCAGCCGTGCAACCCAGACAGGGGGCGAGGTTCAGCCCCAGCATTTT
>.|TRBV7-9|TRBJ2-7|TRBD1
CASSLRQGMGEQYF
TGTGCCAGCAGCCTTCGACAGGGAATGGGGGAGCAGTACTTC
>.|TRBV12-3/TRBV12-4|TRBJ2-7|.
CASSLAWGTSYEQYF
TGTGCCAGCAGTTTAGCATGGGGAACAAGTTACGAGCAGTACTTC
>.|TRBV29-1|TRBJ2-7|.
CSVGERHLGEQYF
TGCAGCGTTGGTGAACGGCACCTAGGGGAGCAGTACTTC
>.|TRBV27|TRBJ2-3|TRBD2
CASSSEGTSGAYTQYF
TGTGCCAGCAGCTCTGAGGGGACTAGCGGAGCTTATACGCAGTATTTT
>few|TRBV3-1|TRBJ2-1|TRBD1
CASEGRGFDEQFF
TGTGCCAGCGAAGGCAGGGGGTTCGATGAGCAGTTCTTC
>few|TRBV7-2|TRBJ2-2|.
CASSRDGGPGELFF
TGTGCCAGCAGTCGGGACGGGGGACCCGGGGAGCTGTTTTTT
>few|TRBV7-9|TRBJ2-1|.
CASSPTTGGRNEQFF
TGTGCCAGCAGCCCCACGACTGGGGGGCGCAATGAGCAGTTCTTC
>.|TRBV9|TRBJ1-1|.
CASSVVGRGGTEAFF
TGTGCCAGCAGCGTAGTTGGCAGGGGCGGTACTGAAGCTTTCTTT
>few|TRBV11-1|TRBJ2-7|TRBD2
CASSSTSGGFSYEQYF
TGTGCCAGCAGCTCAACTAGCGGGGGGTTTTCCTACGAGCAGTACTTC
>.|TRBV5-4|TRBJ2-2|.
CASSARGPGELFF
TGTGCCAGCAGCGCACGGGGGCCCGGGGAGCTGTTTTTT
>.|TRBV20-1|TRBJ2-4|TRBD1
CSASTSGQLAKNIQYF
TGCAGTGCTAGCACCTCGGGACAGCTAGCCAAAAACATTCAGTACTTC